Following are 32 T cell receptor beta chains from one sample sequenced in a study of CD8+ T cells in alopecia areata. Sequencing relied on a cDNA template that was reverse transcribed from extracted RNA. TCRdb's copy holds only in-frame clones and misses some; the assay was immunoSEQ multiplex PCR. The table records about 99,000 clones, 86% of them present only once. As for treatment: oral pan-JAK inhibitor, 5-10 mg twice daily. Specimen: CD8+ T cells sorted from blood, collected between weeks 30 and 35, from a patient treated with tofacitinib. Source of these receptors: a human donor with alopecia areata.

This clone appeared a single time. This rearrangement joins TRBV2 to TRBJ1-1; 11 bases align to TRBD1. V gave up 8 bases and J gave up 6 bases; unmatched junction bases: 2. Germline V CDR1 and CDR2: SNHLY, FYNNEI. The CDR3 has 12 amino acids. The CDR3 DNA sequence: TGTGCCAGCCGGGACAGGGGGTCTGAAGCTTTCTTT. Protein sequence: CASRDRGSEAFF.

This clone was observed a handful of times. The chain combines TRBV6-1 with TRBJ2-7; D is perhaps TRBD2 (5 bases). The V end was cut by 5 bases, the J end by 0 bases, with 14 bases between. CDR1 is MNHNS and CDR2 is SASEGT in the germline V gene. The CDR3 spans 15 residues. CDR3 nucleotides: TGTGCCAGCAGTACGGAGCTGGGGAGCTCCTACGAGCAGTACTTC. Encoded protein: CASSTELGSSYEQYF.

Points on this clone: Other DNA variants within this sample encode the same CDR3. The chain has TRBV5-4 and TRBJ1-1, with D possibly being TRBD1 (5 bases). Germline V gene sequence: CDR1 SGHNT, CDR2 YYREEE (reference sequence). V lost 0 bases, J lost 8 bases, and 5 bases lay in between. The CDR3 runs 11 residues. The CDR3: CASSLGTEAFF. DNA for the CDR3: TGTGCCAGCAGCTTGGGGACAGAAGCTTTCTTT. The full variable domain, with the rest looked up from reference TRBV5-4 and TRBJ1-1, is ETGVTQSPTHLIKTRGQQVTLRCSSQSGHNTVSWYQQALGQGPQFIFQYYREEENGRGNFPPRFSGLQFPNYSSELNVNALELDDSALYLCASSLGTEAFFGQGTRLTVV.

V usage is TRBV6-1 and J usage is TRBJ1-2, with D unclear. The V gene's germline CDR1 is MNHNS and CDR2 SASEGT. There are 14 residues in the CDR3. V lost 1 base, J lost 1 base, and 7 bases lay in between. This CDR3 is CASSEGLINYGYTF. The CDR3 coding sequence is TGTGCCAGCAGTGAAGGGCTTATTAACTATGGCTACACCTTC.

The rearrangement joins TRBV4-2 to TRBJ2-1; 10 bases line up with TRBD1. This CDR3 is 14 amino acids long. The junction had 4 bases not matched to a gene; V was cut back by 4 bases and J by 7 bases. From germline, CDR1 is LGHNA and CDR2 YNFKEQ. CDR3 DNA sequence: TGTGCCAGCAGCCTCCCGGGACAGGGGAATGAGCAGTTCTTC. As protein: CASSLPGQGNEQFF.

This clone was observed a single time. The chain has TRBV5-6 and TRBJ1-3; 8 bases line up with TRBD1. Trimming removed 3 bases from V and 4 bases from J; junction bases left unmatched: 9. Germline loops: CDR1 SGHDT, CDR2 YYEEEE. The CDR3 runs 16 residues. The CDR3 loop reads CASSSCRTGCGNTIYF. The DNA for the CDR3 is TGTGCCAGCAGCTCGTGTCGGACAGGGTGCGGAAACACCATATATTTT.

CDR3 protein: CASSIGGSEQYF. CDR3 sequence (DNA): TGTGCCAGTAGTATTGGCGGTTCCGAGCAGTACTTC. V usage is TRBV19 and J usage is TRBJ2-7; unclear D gene. Trimming took off 3 bases at V and 6 bases at J, with 9 bases between the two ends. The germline gives CDR1 LNHDA, CDR2 SQIVND (reference sequence). The CDR3 loop spans 12 amino acids.

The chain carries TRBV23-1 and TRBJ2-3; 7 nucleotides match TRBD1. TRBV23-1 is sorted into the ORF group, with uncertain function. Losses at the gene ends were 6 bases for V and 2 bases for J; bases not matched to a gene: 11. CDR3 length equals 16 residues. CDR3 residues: CASSYLPGQITDTQYF. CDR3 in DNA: TGCGCCAGCAGCTACCTACCGGGACAGATCACAGATACGCAGTATTTT.

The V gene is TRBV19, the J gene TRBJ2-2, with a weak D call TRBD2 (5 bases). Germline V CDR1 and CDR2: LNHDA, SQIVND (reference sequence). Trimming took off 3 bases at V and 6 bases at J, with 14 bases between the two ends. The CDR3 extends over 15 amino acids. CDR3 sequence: CASSISWQEAGELFF. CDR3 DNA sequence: TGTGCCAGTAGTATTTCGTGGCAGGAGGCCGGGGAGCTGTTTTTT. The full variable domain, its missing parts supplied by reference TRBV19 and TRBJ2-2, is DGGITQSPKYLFRKEGQNVTLSCEQNLNHDAMYWYRQDPGQGLRLIYYSQIVNDFQKGDIAEGYSVSREKKESFPLTVTSAQKNPTAFYLCASSISWQEAGELFFGEGSRLTVL.

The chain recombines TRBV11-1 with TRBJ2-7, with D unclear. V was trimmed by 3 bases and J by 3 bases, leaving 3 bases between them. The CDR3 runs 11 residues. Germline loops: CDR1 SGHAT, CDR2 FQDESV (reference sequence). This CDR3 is CASSLNYEQYF. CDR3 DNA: TGTGCCAGCAGCTTGAACTACGAGCAGTACTTC. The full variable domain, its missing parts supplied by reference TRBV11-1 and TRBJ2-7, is EAEVAQSPRYKITEKSQAVAFWCDPISGHATLYWYRQILGQGPELLVQFQDESVVDDSQLPKDRFSAERLKGVDSTLKIQPAELGDSAMYLCASSLNYEQYFGPGTRLTVT.

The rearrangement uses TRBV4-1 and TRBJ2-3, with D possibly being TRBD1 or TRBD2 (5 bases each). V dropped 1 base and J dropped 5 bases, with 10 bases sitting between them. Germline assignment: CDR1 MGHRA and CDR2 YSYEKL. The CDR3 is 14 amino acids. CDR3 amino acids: CASSQAGAVDTQYF. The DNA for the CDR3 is TGCGCCAGCAGCCAAGCCGGGGCCGTAGATACGCAGTATTTT.

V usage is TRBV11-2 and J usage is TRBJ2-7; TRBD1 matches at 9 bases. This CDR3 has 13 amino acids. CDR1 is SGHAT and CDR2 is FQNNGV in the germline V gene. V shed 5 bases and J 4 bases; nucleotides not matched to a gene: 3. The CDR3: CASSAGQGYEQYF. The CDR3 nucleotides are TGTGCCAGCAGCGCGGGACAGGGATACGAGCAGTACTTC.

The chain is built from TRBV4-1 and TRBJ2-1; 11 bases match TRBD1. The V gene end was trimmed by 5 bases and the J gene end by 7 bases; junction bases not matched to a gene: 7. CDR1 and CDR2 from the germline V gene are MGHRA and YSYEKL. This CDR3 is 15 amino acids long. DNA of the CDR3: TGCGCCAGCAGCATCGGACAGGGGGCCAGGAATGAGCAGTTCTTC. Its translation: CASSIGQGARNEQFF.

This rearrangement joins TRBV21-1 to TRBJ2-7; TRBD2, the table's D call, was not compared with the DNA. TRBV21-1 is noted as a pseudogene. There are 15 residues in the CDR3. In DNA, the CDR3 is TGTGCCAGCAGCAAAATGACTAGCGGGAGCGGCGAGCAGTACTTC. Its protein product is CASSKMTSGSGEQYF.

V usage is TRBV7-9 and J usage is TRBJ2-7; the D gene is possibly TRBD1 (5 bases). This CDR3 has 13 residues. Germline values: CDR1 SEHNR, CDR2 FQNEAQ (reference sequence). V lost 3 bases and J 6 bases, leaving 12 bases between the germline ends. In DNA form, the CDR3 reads TGTGCCAGCAGCTTTGAATTGGGGCCCGAGCAGTACTTC. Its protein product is CASSFELGPEQYF.

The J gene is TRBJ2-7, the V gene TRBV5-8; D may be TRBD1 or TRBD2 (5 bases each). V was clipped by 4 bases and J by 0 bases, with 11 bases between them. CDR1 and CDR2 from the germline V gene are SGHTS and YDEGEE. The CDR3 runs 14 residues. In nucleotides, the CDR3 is TGTGCCAGCAGCAGGGGAGATCCCTCCTACGAGCAGTACTTC. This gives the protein CASSRGDPSYEQYF. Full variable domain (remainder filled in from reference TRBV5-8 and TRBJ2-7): EAGVTQSPTHLIKTRGQQATLRCSPISGHTSVYWYQQALGLGLQFLLWYDEGEERNRGNFPPRFSGRQFPNYSSELNVNALELEDSALYLCASSRGDPSYEQYFGPGTRLTVT.

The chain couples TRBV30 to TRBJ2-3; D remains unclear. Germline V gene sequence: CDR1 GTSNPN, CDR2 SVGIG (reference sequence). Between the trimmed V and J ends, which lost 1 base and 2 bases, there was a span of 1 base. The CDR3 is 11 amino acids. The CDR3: CAWSATDTQYF. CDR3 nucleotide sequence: TGTGCCTGGAGTGCCACAGATACGCAGTATTTT.

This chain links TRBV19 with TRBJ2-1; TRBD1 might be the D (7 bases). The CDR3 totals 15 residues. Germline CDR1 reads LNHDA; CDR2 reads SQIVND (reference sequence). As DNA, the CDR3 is TGTGCAGTCAAGGGGGCTAGCGCTACCTACAATGAGCAGTTCTTC. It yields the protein CAVKGASATYNEQFF.

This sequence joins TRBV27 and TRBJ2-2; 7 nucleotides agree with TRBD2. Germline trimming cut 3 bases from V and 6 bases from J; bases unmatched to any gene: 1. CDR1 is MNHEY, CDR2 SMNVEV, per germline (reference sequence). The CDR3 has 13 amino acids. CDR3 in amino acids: CASSFSGSGELFF. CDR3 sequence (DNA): TGTGCCAGCAGTTTTAGCGGGTCCGGGGAGCTGTTTTTT.

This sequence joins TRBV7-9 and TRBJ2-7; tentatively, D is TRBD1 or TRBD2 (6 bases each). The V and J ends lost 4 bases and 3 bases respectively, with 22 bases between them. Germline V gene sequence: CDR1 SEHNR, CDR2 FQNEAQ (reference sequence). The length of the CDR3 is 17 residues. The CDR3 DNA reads TGTGCCAGCAGCTCGACTAGTCCCGAGGGGGGAATCTACGAGCAGTACTTC. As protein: CASSSTSPEGGIYEQYF.

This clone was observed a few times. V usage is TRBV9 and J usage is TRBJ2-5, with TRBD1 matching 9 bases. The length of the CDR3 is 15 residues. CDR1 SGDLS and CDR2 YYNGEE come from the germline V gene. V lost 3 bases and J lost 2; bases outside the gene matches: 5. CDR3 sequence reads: CASSAWDRVQETQYF. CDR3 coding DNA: TGTGCCAGCAGCGCCTGGGACAGGGTGCAAGAGACCCAGTACTTC.

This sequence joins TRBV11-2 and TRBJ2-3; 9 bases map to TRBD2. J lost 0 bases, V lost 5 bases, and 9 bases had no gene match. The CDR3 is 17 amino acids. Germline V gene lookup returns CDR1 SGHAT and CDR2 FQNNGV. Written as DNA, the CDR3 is TGTGCCAGCAGCCCCCGAGGGAGCGGGGGGAGCACAGATACGCAGTATTTT. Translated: CASSPRGSGGSTDTQYF.

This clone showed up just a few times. Written as DNA, the CDR3 is TGTGCCAGCAGCTTGGTGGAGGGCGGCGGTGAAGCTTTCTTT. Translated, it gives CASSLVEGGGEAFF. This rearrangement joins TRBV5-6 to TRBJ1-1; no clear D gene. The V end was cut by 0 bases, the J end by 7 bases, with 13 bases between. Germline lookup yields CDR1 SGHDT and CDR2 YYEEEE. This CDR3 has 14 residues.

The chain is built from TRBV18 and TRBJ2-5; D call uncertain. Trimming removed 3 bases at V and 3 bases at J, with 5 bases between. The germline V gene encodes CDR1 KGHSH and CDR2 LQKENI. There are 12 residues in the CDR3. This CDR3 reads CASSPYEETQYF. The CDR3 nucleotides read TGTGCCAGCTCACCTTATGAAGAGACCCAGTACTTC.

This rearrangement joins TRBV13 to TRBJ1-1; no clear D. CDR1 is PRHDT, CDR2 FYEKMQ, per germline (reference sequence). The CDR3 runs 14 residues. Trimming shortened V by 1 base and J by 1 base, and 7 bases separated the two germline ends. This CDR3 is CASSLVVRNTEAFF. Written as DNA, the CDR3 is TGTGCCAGCAGCTTAGTTGTAAGGAACACTGAAGCTTTCTTT.

CDR3: CASSENPQLGRTDTQYF. The CDR3 region has the DNA TGTGCCAGCAGTGAAAATCCGCAGCTGGGTCGCACAGATACGCAGTATTTT. The chain combines TRBV25-1 with TRBJ2-3; D not certain. V shed 2 bases and J shed 1 base, with 16 bases lying between them. Germline CDR1 reads MGHDK; CDR2 reads SYGVNS. CDR3 length: 17 residues. Variable domain in full (rest from reference TRBV25-1 and TRBJ2-3): EADIYQTPRYLVIGTGKKITLECSQTMGHDKMYWYQQDPGMELHLIHYSYGVNSTEKGDLSSESTVSRIRTEHFPLTLESARPSHTSQYLCASSENPQLGRTDTQYFGPGTRLTVL.

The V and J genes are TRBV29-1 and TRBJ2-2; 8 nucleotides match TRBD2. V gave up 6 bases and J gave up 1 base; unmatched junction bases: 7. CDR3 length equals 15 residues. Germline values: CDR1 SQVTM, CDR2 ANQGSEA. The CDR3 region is CSVWDSGENTGELFF. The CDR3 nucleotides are TGCAGCGTCTGGGATAGCGGGGAGAACACCGGGGAGCTGTTTTTT.

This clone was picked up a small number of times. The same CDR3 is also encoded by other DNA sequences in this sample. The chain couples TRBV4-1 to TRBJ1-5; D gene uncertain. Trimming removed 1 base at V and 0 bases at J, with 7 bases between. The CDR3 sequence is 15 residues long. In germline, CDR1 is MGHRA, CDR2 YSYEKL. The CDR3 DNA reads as TGCGCCAGCAGCCAAGTTCCGCATAGCAATCAGCCCCAGCATTTT. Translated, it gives CASSQVPHSNQPQHF.

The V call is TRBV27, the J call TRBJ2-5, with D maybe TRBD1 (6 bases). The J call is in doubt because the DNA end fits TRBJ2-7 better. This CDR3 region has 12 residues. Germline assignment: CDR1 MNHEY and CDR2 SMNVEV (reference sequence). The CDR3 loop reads CASSSGVTEQYF. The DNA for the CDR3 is TGTGCCAGCAGTTCAGGGGTCACCGAGCAGTACTTC.

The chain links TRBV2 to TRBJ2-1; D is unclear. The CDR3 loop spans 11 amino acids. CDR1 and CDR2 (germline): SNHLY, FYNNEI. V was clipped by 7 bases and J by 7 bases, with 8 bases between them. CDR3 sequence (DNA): TGTGCCAGCATCGAGCAAAATGAGCAGTTCTTC. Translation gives CASIEQNEQFF. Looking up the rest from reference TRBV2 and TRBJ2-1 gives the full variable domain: EPEVTQTPSHQVTQMGQEVILRCVPISNHLYFYWYRQILGQKVEFLVSFYNNEISEKSEIFDDQFSVERPDGSNFTLKIRSTKLEDSAMYFCASIEQNEQFFGPGTRLTVL.

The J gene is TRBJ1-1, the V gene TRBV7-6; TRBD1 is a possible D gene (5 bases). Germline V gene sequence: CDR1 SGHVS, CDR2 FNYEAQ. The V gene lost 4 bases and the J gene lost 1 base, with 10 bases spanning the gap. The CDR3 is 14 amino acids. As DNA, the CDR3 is TGTGCCAGCAGCTCTATGGACACGAACACTGAAGCTTTCTTT. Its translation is CASSSMDTNTEAFF.

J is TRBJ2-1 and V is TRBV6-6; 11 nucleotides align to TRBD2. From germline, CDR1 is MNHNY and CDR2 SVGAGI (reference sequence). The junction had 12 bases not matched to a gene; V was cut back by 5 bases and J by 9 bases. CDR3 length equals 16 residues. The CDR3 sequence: CASSRGLADLYGEQFF. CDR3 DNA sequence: TGTGCCAGCAGTCGGGGACTAGCGGATCTATACGGTGAGCAGTTCTTC.